The next 20 T cell receptor beta chains were all read from a single sample in a study of T cell responses to AZD1222 COVID-19 vaccine. Sequencing was performed with immunoSEQ multiplex PCR; in TCRdb, only in-frame clones are kept and a portion is missing. The sample lists 110,000 or so clones; roughly 84% were seen once. The material was peripheral blood, obtained 28 days after the second AZD1222 dose. The receptors come from an adult who received the AZD1222 COVID-19 vaccine.

The CDR3 nucleotides are TGTGCCAGCAGCTTAGGGGGGCCCGATCAGCCCCAGCATTTT. As protein: CASSLGGPDQPQHF. The chain has TRBV7-8 and TRBJ1-5, with D possibly being TRBD1 (6 bases). Trimming left V 1 base short and J 5 bases short, with 9 bases between. Per germline, CDR1 SGHVS and CDR2 FQNEAQ. The CDR3 covers 14 residues.

This chain connects TRBV5-1 to TRBJ2-5, with TRBD2 as a possible D gene (6 bases). The CDR3 runs to 15 residues. Germline V CDR1 and CDR2: SGHRS, YFSETQ. The V end lost 0 bases, the J end lost 4 bases, and 13 bases lay between the germline ends. The CDR3 nucleotides are TGCGCCAGCAGCTTGGGATCTAGCGTCATAGAGACCCAGTACTTC. This codes for CASSLGSSVIETQYF.

The chain couples TRBV5-1 to TRBJ2-7; D unclear. The CDR3 runs 16 residues. Trimming removed 4 bases from V and 7 bases from J, with 24 bases in between. Germline-derived CDR1 and CDR2 are SGHRS and YFSETQ. The CDR3 DNA follows: TGCGCCAGCAGCAAAAGTATCGGGCGGCTTGTGGCTGAGCAGTACTTC. The encoded protein is CASSKSIGRLVAEQYF.

This chain joins TRBV12-3 or TRBV12-4 and TRBJ1-1; D uncertain. The length of the CDR3 is 12 residues. V lost 3 bases and J lost 6, with 8 bases in between. The CDR3: CASSFSNAEAFF. The CDR3 nucleotides are TGTGCCAGCAGTTTCTCCAATGCTGAAGCTTTCTTT.

This sequence joins TRBV27 and TRBJ1-2; 7 bases are shared with TRBD1. J was trimmed by 4 bases and V by 5 bases; bases with no gene match: 7. Per the germline V gene, CDR1 is MNHEY and CDR2 is SMNVEV (reference sequence). The CDR3 is 14 residues long. CDR3 region: CASSMKTGFYGYTF. DNA of the CDR3: TGTGCCAGCAGTATGAAGACAGGGTTCTATGGCTACACCTTC.

This clone came up once. This chain uses TRBV24-1 with TRBJ2-7; no reliable D call. With 3 bases removed from V and 2 bases from J, the gap between germline ends came to 10 bases. Germline assignment: CDR1 KGHDR and CDR2 SFDVKD. This CDR3 is 14 amino acids long. The CDR3 sequence is CATSDPSRPYEQYF. The CDR3 DNA is TGTGCCACCAGTGATCCATCGCGCCCCTACGAGCAGTACTTC.

The rearrangement uses TRBV10-1 and TRBJ2-1; D not resolved. The germline V and J ends were trimmed by 3 bases and 3 bases, with 15 bases remaining between them. This CDR3 contains 16 residues. The V gene's germline CDR1 is WNHNN and CDR2 SYGVQD (reference sequence). CDR3: CASSDHVGFGYNEQFF. In DNA form, the CDR3 reads TGCGCCAGCAGTGATCATGTCGGCTTCGGCTACAATGAGCAGTTCTTC.

The V call is TRBV12-3 or TRBV12-4, the J call TRBJ2-1; the D is unclear. CDR3 size: 13 residues. The germline V and J ends were trimmed by 7 bases and 8 bases, with 15 bases remaining between them. Written as DNA, the CDR3 is TGTGCCAGCATTCGGCTAGGGTCCGATGAGCAGTTCTTC. Its protein is CASIRLGSDEQFF.

J is TRBJ2-3 and V is TRBV11-2, with D perhaps given as TRBD1 or TRBD2 (6 bases each). Trimming removed 6 bases at V and 2 bases at J, with 18 bases between. CDR1 and CDR2 (germline): SGHAT, FQNNGV. The CDR3 runs to 16 residues. The CDR3 region has the DNA TGTGCCAGCAGTTCCGGAGATGGGGGGCACACAGATACGCAGTATTTT. This codes for CASSSGDGGHTDTQYF. The entire variable domain, with the rest obtained from reference TRBV11-2 and TRBJ2-3, is as follows: EAGVAQSPRYKIIEKRQSVAFWCNPISGHATLYWYQQILGQGPKLLIQFQNNGVVDDSQLPKDRFSAERLKGVDSTLKIQPAKLEDSAVYLCASSSGDGGHTDTQYFGPGTRLTVL.

The chain combines TRBV5-4 with TRBJ1-5; D gene ambiguous. This CDR3 is 12 amino acids long. The germline V gene has CDR1 SGHNT and CDR2 YYREEE (reference sequence). Trimming took off 2 bases at V and 5 bases at J, with 5 bases between the two ends. The CDR3: CASSFKDQPQHF. The CDR3 nucleotides read TGTGCCAGCAGCTTTAAGGATCAGCCCCAGCATTTT.

The chain links TRBV4-1 to TRBJ2-7, with D hard to call. The V gene's germline CDR1 is MGHRA and CDR2 YSYEKL. Between the trimmed V and J ends, which lost 4 bases and 7 bases, there was a span of 23 bases. There are 16 residues in the CDR3. CDR3 in amino acids: CASSRISGEEDEEQYF. The CDR3 nucleotides are TGCGCCAGCAGCCGAATTTCTGGGGAAGAAGACGAGGAGCAGTACTTC.

The rearrangement joins TRBV6-5 to TRBJ2-1, with 9 bases lining up with TRBD1. Trimming removed 8 bases from V and 5 bases from J; junction bases left unmatched: 10. Germline CDR1 and CDR2: MNHEY and SVGAGI. The CDR3 is made up of 15 amino acids. In DNA, the CDR3 is TGTGCCAGCCTTGAATGGGGACAGGGCGACAATGAGCAGTTCTTC. The encoded protein is CASLEWGQGDNEQFF.

V is TRBV27 and J is TRBJ1-2; D gene unclear. The CDR3 is made up of 16 amino acids. The germline V and J ends were trimmed by 3 bases and 6 bases, with 20 bases remaining between them. Germline loops: CDR1 MNHEY, CDR2 SMNVEV (reference sequence). The CDR3 is CASSFTIMPDNNGYTF. The CDR3, as DNA: TGTGCCAGCAGTTTTACTATAATGCCAGATAATAATGGCTACACCTTC.

The chain is built from TRBV29-1 and TRBJ1-1; 8 bases align to TRBD1. The germline gives CDR1 SQVTM, CDR2 ANQGSEA. Trimming cost V 7 bases and J 3 bases; bases outside gene matches: 7. The CDR3 covers 13 residues. CDR3 nucleotide sequence: TGCAGCGGCCAACAGGGGGGTTACACTGAAGCTTTCTTT. Protein sequence: CSGQQGGYTEAFF. Full variable domain (rest looked up from reference TRBV29-1 and TRBJ1-1): SAVISQKPSRDICQRGTSLTIQCQVDSQVTMMFWYRQQPGQSLTLIATANQGSEATYESGFVIDKFPISRPNLTFSTLTVSNMSPEDSSIYLCSGQQGGYTEAFFGQGTRLTVV.

The genes are TRBV7-9 and TRBJ2-5; TRBD1 matches 8 bases. Per germline, CDR1 SEHNR and CDR2 FQNEAQ (reference sequence). CDR3 size: 13 residues. V lost 6 bases and J lost 5; bases outside the gene matches: 5. The CDR3 here is CASRSTGGETQYF. As DNA, the CDR3 is TGTGCCAGCAGAAGTACAGGGGGGGAGACCCAGTACTTC. The full variable domain, completed using reference TRBV7-9 and TRBJ2-5, is DTGVSQNPRHKITKRGQNVTFRCDPISEHNRLYWYRQTLGQGPEFLTYFQNEAQLEKSRLLSDRFSAERPKGSFSTLEIQRTEQGDSAMYLCASRSTGGETQYFGPGTRLLVL.

This clone was seen once. This chain uses TRBV10-3 with TRBJ1-5; D is perhaps TRBD1 (6 bases). CDR1 and CDR2 from the germline V gene are ENHRY and SYGVKD. Trimming shortened V by 2 bases and J by 0 bases, and 14 bases separated the two germline ends. The CDR3 loop spans 17 amino acids. CDR3 loop: CAISEREGQYSNQPQHF. DNA for the CDR3: TGTGCCATCAGTGAGCGAGAGGGACAATATAGCAATCAGCCCCAGCATTTT.

The chain recombines TRBV3-1 (or the pseudogene TRBV3-2) with TRBJ2-2, with 8 bases identical to TRBD2. With 4 bases clipped from V and 2 bases from J, the junction kept 6 bases outside the gene matches. The CDR3 spans 16 residues. The germline V gene encodes CDR1 LGHDT and CDR2 YNNKEL (reference sequence). The CDR3: CASSPPAGVNTGELFF. DNA for the CDR3: TGTGCCAGCAGCCCCCCAGCGGGGGTAAACACCGGGGAGCTGTTTTTT.

The chain has TRBV6-5 and TRBJ1-2; the D gene is possibly TRBD1 (6 bases). Germline V gene lookup returns CDR1 MNHEY and CDR2 SVGAGI. Between the trimmed V and J ends, which lost 1 base and 2 bases, there was a span of 14 bases. The CDR3 consists of 16 residues. The chain's CDR3 is CASSYWARGGNYGYTF. DNA for the CDR3: TGTGCCAGCAGTTACTGGGCCAGGGGCGGGAACTATGGCTACACCTTC.

This clone was seen once. This chain joins TRBV9 and TRBJ1-1; D gene uncertain. CDR1 and CDR2 from the germline V gene are SGDLS and YYNGEE. The CDR3 spans 13 residues. V was shortened by 0 bases and J by 5 bases, with 8 bases between the two germline ends. The CDR3 reads CASSVGAGTEAFF. The CDR3 DNA reads TGTGCCAGCAGCGTAGGTGCCGGGACTGAAGCTTTCTTT.

A few counts support this clone. The chain combines TRBV7-9 with TRBJ1-2; D is uncertain. The V gene lost 5 bases and the J gene lost 5 bases, with 15 bases spanning the gap. CDR3 length: 14 residues. In germline, CDR1 is SEHNR, CDR2 FQNEAQ (reference sequence). The CDR3 region is CASSMNGPWYGYTF. The CDR3 DNA sequence: TGTGCCAGCAGCATGAACGGGCCCTGGTATGGCTACACCTTC.